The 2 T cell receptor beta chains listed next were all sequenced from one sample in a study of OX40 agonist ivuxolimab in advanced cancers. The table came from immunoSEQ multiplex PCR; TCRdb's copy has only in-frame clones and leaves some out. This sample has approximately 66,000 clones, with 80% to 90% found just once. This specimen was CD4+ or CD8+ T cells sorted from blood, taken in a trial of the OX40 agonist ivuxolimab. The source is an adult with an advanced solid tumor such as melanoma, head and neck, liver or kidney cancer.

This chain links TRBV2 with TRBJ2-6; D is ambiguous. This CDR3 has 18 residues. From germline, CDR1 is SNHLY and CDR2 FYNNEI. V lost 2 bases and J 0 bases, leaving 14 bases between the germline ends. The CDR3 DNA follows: TGTGCCAGCAGTGAACTTGACTCCAGACTCTCTGGGGCCAACGTCCTGACTTTC. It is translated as CASSELDSRLSGANVLTF.

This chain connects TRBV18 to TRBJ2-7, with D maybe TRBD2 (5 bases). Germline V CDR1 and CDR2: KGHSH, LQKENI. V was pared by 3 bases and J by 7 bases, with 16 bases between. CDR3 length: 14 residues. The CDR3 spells CASSPEADPGEQYF. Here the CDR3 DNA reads TGTGCCAGCTCACCGGAGGCGGACCCAGGAGAGCAGTACTTC.